This entry lists 20 T cell receptor beta chains sequenced from one sample in a study of long-term antiretroviral therapy in people with HIV. Version v3.0 of the immunoSEQ assay ran at survey level. TCRdb's copy holds only in-frame clones and misses some; the assay was immunoSEQ multiplex PCR. The table records about 25,000 clones, roughly 79% of them present only once. Sequenced here: unsorted PBMCs, sampled 2.1 years after starting antiretroviral therapy. Source of these receptors: a young man with HIV.

This clone was seen just once. The V gene is TRBV4-2, the J gene TRBJ2-5; TRBD1 matches at 11 bases. V dropped 5 bases and J dropped 4; count of bases not matched to a gene: 9. This CDR3 has 16 residues. Germline V CDR1 and CDR2: LGHNA, YNFKEQ. CDR3 in amino acids: CASSKTGTGGGETQYF. The CDR3 region has the DNA TGTGCCAGCAGCAAAACCGGGACAGGGGGGGGAGAGACCCAGTACTTC.

The chain has TRBV7-9 and TRBJ2-1, with a possible D match to TRBD1 (5 bases). CDR3 length: 12 amino acids. Trimming pared 7 bases from V and 7 bases from J, leaving 11 bases between. Germline CDR1 reads SEHNR; CDR2 reads FQNEAQ (reference sequence). Written as DNA, the CDR3 is TGTGCCAGCATTCAAGGGGTGAATGAGCAGTTCTTC. Translation: CASIQGVNEQFF. The full variable domain, rest sourced from reference TRBV7-9 and TRBJ2-1, is DTGVSQNPRHKITKRGQNVTFRCDPISEHNRLYWYRQTLGQGPEFLTYFQNEAQLEKSRLLSDRFSAERPKGSFSTLEIQRTEQGDSAMYLCASIQGVNEQFFGPGTRLTVL.

J is TRBJ2-1 and V is TRBV25-1, with TRBD2 matching 7 bases. The germline gives CDR1 MGHDK, CDR2 SYGVNS. The ends lost 2 bases at V and 6 bases at J; junction bases unmatched: 7. The CDR3 consists of 15 residues. The CDR3 DNA sequence: TGTGCCAGCAGTGAAAGAAGCAGACTAGCCAATGAGCAGTTCTTC. This encodes CASSERSRLANEQFF.

This clone has only a few counts. The rearrangement joins TRBV4-3 to TRBJ2-1; D may be TRBD2 (6 bases). CDR3 length: 16 amino acids. Germline CDR1 is LGHNA and CDR2 is YSLEER. Trimming shortened V by 2 bases and J by 2 bases, and 13 bases separated the two germline ends. The CDR3 region is CASSQSGEGTYNEQFF. The CDR3 DNA reads TGCGCCAGCAGCCAATCGGGAGAGGGCACCTACAATGAGCAGTTCTTC.

The genes are TRBV7-9 and TRBJ1-5; D is undetermined. Trimming removed 5 bases from V and 11 bases from J, with 22 bases in between. Germline V gene lookup returns CDR1 SEHNR and CDR2 FQNEAQ (reference sequence). This CDR3 has 15 amino acids. The CDR3 DNA reads as TGTGCCAGCAGCAAGGGAGACACAGAGAATCGGGCCCAGCATTTT. The encoded protein is CASSKGDTENRAQHF.

The V gene is TRBV25-1, the J gene TRBJ1-4; 7 bases agree with TRBD1. V shed 3 bases and J 8 bases; nucleotides not matched to a gene: 9. This CDR3 is 15 amino acids long. CDR1 and CDR2 (germline): MGHDK, SYGVNS. The chain's CDR3 is CASSDSTGLREKLFF. The CDR3 nucleotides are TGTGCCAGCAGTGACTCGACAGGGCTTAGAGAAAAACTGTTTTTT.

J is TRBJ1-3 and V is TRBV13; D gene uncertain. V lost 1 base to trimming and J lost 2 bases, with 0 bases between them. Germline-derived CDR1 and CDR2 are PRHDT and FYEKMQ (reference sequence). The CDR3 totals 12 residues. This chain's CDR3 is CASSLAGNTIYF. CDR3 in DNA: TGTGCCAGCAGCTTAGCTGGAAACACCATATATTTT. Looking up the rest from reference TRBV13 and TRBJ1-3 gives the full variable domain: AAGVIQSPRHLIKEKRETATLKCYPIPRHDTVYWYQQGPGQDPQFLISFYEKMQSDKGSIPDRFSAQQFSDYHSELNMSSLELGDSALYFCASSLAGNTIYFGEGSWLTVV.

This rearrangement joins TRBV27 to TRBJ2-7; the match to TRBD2 covers 13 bases. Per germline, CDR1 MNHEY and CDR2 SMNVEV (reference sequence). The CDR3 covers 15 residues. V lost 4 bases, J lost 7 bases, and 7 bases stayed unmatched. The CDR3 DNA reads TGTGCCAGCAGTTCGACTAGCGGGAGGTTTGAGGAGCAGTACTTC. The encoded protein is CASSSTSGRFEEQYF.

The J gene is TRBJ2-3, the V gene TRBV7-3; D uncertain. V was pared by 8 bases and J by 1 base, with 13 bases between. Looked up from germline, CDR1 is SGHTA and CDR2 is FQGTGA. The CDR3 length is 14 residues. CDR3 sequence reads: CASGLVGGTDTQYF. As DNA, the CDR3 is TGTGCCAGCGGGTTAGTAGGTGGCACAGATACGCAGTATTTT.

The V gene is TRBV13, the J gene TRBJ2-3; D uncertain. Per germline, CDR1 PRHDT and CDR2 FYEKMQ (reference sequence). This CDR3 is built from 15 residues. Trimming took 5 bases from V and 0 from J, leaving 12 bases between them. The CDR3 bases are TGTGCCAGCAGCCCAACCGGGTCTAGCACAGATACGCAGTATTTT. This sequence encodes CASSPTGSSTDTQYF.

CDR3 nucleotide sequence: TGCAGCGCATCCAGGGCCACAGATACGCAGTATTTT. Encoded protein: CSASRATDTQYF. The V gene is TRBV29-1, the J gene TRBJ2-3, with a tentative D call TRBD1 (5 bases). The CDR3 contains 12 residues. Trimming removed 7 bases from V and 2 bases from J, with 10 bases in between. Germline CDR1 SQVTM, CDR2 ANQGSEA.

The V and J genes are TRBV19 and TRBJ1-1; maybe TRBD1 (5 bases). The CDR3 spans 18 residues. Per the germline V gene, CDR1 is LNHDA and CDR2 is SQIVND (reference sequence). Trimming left V 5 bases short and J 0 bases short, with 22 bases between. Here the CDR3 reads CASSQLSRGAHVNTEAFF. The DNA for the CDR3 is TGTGCCAGTAGTCAATTGTCTAGAGGGGCCCACGTGAACACTGAAGCTTTCTTT.

The chain recombines TRBV10-3 with TRBJ2-2; the match to TRBD1 covers 7 bases. Unmatched junction bases numbered 10, after V lost 7 bases and J lost 2 bases. CDR3 length: 16 amino acids. The germline V gene encodes CDR1 ENHRY and CDR2 SYGVKD. The CDR3 DNA is TGTGCCATCACCTCACTCGGGACAGCTAACACCGGGGAGCTGTTTTTT. It encodes CAITSLGTANTGELFF.

The chain recombines TRBV5-6 with TRBJ2-7, with 10 bases matching TRBD1. With 5 bases clipped from V and 4 bases from J, the junction kept 3 bases outside the gene matches. Germline CDR1 is SGHDT and CDR2 is YYEEEE. CDR3 length: 13 residues. The CDR3 protein is CASRGQGYYEQYF. The CDR3 coding sequence is TGTGCCAGCAGGGGACAGGGGTATTACGAGCAGTACTTC.

The chain links TRBV5-1 to TRBJ2-1; D not certain. The CDR3 consists of 18 residues. V dropped 3 bases and J dropped 2 bases, with 21 bases sitting between them. Germline CDR1 is SGHRS and CDR2 is YFSETQ. The CDR3: CASSYYSMAEAPYNEQFF. CDR3 in DNA: TGCGCCAGCAGCTACTATTCCATGGCTGAAGCTCCCTACAATGAGCAGTTCTTC.

The rearrangement joins TRBV2 to TRBJ1-6; TRBD1 agrees at 7 bases. The CDR3 is 16 amino acids. Germline V gene sequence: CDR1 SNHLY, CDR2 FYNNEI. J gave up 10 bases and V 7 bases, and 16 bases lay outside the gene matches. CDR3: CASKRSETGLSSPLHF. The DNA of the CDR3 is TGTGCCAGCAAACGAAGTGAGACAGGGCTATCCTCACCCCTCCACTTT.

This clone has just one count. This chain joins TRBV7-9 and TRBJ2-7; D is perhaps TRBD2 (6 bases). CDR3 length: 16 amino acids. The germline V and J ends were trimmed by 2 bases and 5 bases, with 19 bases remaining between them. Germline V lookup: CDR1 SEHNR, CDR2 FQNEAQ (reference sequence). Here the CDR3 reads CASSLRGPFSSDEQYF. CDR3 in DNA: TGTGCCAGCAGCTTAAGGGGACCGTTTTCTAGCGACGAGCAGTACTTC. The complete variable domain, with remaining parts taken from reference TRBV7-9 and TRBJ2-7, reads DTGVSQNPRHKITKRGQNVTFRCDPISEHNRLYWYRQTLGQGPEFLTYFQNEAQLEKSRLLSDRFSAERPKGSFSTLEIQRTEQGDSAMYLCASSLRGPFSSDEQYFGPGTRLTVT.

J is TRBJ2-7 and V is TRBV7-9; D may correspond to TRBD1 or TRBD2 (5 bases each). This CDR3 has 12 residues. V lost 5 bases and J 4 bases, leaving 9 bases between the germline ends. CDR1 is SEHNR, CDR2 FQNEAQ, per germline (reference sequence). CDR3 DNA: TGTGCCAGCAGCCGGGACCATTACGAGCAGTACTTC. This translates into CASSRDHYEQYF.

V and J are TRBV14 and TRBJ2-2; D possibly uses TRBD1 or TRBD2 (5 bases each). Between the trimmed V and J ends, which lost 3 bases and 0 bases, there was a span of 8 bases. The CDR3 spans 15 residues. Germline V gene data show CDR1 as SGHDN and CDR2 as FVKESK. CDR3 loop: CASSQGVTNTGELFF. CDR3 DNA sequence: TGTGCCAGCAGCCAGGGGGTGACGAACACCGGGGAGCTGTTTTTT.

This chain joins TRBV6-1 and TRBJ1-1, with 7 bases fitting TRBD1. Unmatched junction bases numbered 5, after V lost 6 bases and J lost 4 bases. Germline loops: CDR1 MNHNS, CDR2 SASEGT. This CDR3 is 13 amino acids long. CDR3 loop: CASRRQGGTEAFF. In nucleotides, the CDR3 is TGTGCCAGCAGAAGACAGGGAGGCACTGAAGCTTTCTTT.